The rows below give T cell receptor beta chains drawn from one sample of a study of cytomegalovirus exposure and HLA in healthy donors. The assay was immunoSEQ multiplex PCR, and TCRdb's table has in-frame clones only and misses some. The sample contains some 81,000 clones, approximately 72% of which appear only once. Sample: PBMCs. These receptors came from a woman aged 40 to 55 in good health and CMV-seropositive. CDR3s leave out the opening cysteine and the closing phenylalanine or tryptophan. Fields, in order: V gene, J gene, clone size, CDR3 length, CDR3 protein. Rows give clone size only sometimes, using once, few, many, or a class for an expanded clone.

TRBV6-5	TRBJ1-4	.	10	ASRHGDEKLF
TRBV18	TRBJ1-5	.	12	ASSRQQANQPQH
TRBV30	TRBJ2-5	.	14	AWSNGQRGYQETQY
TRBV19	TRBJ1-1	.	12	ASSMERGHTEAF
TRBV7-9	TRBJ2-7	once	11	ASRLGLASEQY
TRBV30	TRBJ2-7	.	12	AWDSGQGFHEQY
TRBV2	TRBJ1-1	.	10	ASSAQGAGAF
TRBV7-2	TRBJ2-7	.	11	ASSIPGSYEQY
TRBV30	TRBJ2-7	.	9	ALEEGREQY
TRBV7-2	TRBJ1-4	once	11	ASSRGVDEKLF
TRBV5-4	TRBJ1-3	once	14	ASSLGGTISGNTIY
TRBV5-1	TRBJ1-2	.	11	ASSLDREYGYT
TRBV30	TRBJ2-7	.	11	AWMFSGGREQY
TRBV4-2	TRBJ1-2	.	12	ASSQEGGGYGYT
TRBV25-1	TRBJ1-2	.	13	ASSDTGPQNYGYT
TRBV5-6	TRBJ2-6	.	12	ASSTSSGANVLT
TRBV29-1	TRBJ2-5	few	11	SGDGTSQETQY
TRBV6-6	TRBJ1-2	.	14	ASSYRYGQGYYGYT
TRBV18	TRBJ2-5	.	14	ASSPLAGGPQETQY
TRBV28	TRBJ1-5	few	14	ASSLQGFDSNQPQH
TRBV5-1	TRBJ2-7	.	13	ASSFSAGTEYEQY
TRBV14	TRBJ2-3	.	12	ASSQVYAQDTQY
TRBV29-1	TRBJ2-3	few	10	SVEDAGAPTY
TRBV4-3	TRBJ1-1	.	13	ASSLRGGMNTEAF
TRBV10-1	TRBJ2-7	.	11	ASSDLDSWEQY
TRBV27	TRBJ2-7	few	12	ASMSSGISGEQY
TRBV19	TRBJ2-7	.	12	ASTPPGLPYEQY
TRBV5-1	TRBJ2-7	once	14	ASSRPGTGISYEQY
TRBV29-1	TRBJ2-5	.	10	SVAGGMGTQY
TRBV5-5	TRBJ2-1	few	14	ASSLMSGTGTNEQF
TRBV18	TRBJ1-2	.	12	ASSHGETGRGYT
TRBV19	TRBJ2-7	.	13	ASTEPRGDRYEQY
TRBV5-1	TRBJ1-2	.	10	ASSGSAEGYT
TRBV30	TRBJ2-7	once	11	AWSVLGAREQY
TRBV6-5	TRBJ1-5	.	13	ASSYDRSSNQPQH
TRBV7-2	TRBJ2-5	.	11	ASSRGLTETQY
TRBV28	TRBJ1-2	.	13	ASSLGWDRRGGYT
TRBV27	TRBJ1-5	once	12	ASSPTGFNQPQH
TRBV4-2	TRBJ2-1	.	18	ASSQALASGGLSSYNEQF
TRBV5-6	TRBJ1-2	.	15	ASSLDRDSPTNYGYT
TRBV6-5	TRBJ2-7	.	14	ASSYSGLASSYEQY
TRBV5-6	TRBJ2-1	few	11	ASSVDSYNEQF
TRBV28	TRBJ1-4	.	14	ASRKTGTGMGEKLF
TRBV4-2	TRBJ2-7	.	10	ASSQLQGWQY
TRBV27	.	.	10	ASSESSYEQY
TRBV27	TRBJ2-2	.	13	ASSFLGARTGELF
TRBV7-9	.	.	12	ASSGTLSSYEQY
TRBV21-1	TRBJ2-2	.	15	ASSKEERTADSGELF
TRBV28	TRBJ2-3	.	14	ASTKGTNFLTDTQY
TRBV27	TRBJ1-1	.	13	ASSSNSGGRTEAF
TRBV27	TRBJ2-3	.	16	ASSSRTSGGTLTDTQY
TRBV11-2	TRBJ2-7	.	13	ASSLGGGRSYEQY
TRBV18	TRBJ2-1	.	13	ASSAGSGVYNEQF